The 10 T cell receptor beta chains presented below share a single source sample, sequenced in a study of metastatic and nonmetastatic thyroid tumors. Before thyroid surgery, none of the patients had received any treatment. TCRdb re-called clones via MiXCR from the PCR reads. The table shows roughly 3,500 clones, with under 45% occurring only once. Sequencing was performed on adjacent normal tissue. Source of these receptors: a male donor with papillary thyroid cancer or a benign thyroid nodule (not recorded which). Some clones in this sample may be carry-over from other donors' samples.

This clone was counted only a few times. J is TRBJ1-2 and V is TRBV12-3 or TRBV12-4, with 9 bases lining up with TRBD1. The trim removed 7 bases at V and 12 bases at J, leaving 9 bases unmatched. The length of the CDR3 is 12 residues. CDR3 sequence: CASTNRQGGHTF. The CDR3 DNA is TGTGCCAGCACCAACAGACAGGGGGGCCACACCTTC.

V gene TRBV5-1 combines with J gene TRBJ1-2; a weak D match, TRBD1 (6 bases). The CDR3 is 15 residues long. Germline V gene data show CDR1 as SGHRS and CDR2 as YFSETQ. Trimming removed 5 bases at V and 0 bases at J, with 14 bases between. CDR3 in amino acids: CASRTDSQTNYGYTF. The CDR3 coding sequence is TGCGCCAGCAGGACGGACAGCCAAACTAACTATGGCTACACCTTC.

As concerns this clone: Compared with germline, one end of the junction differs, possibly owing to a read error. The chain's CDR3 is CPSRRVAGIIAETFF. The DNA of the CDR3 is TGTCCCAGTAGAAGGGTCGCGGGTATTATTGCTGAAACTTTCTTT. The chain joins TRBV19 to TRBJ1-1; D unresolved. CDR1 and CDR2 from the germline V gene are LNHDA and SQIVND (reference sequence). The CDR3 loop spans 15 amino acids.

By share of the sample, this clone is large. The same CDR3 also results from other DNA sequences found in this sample. The chain recombines TRBV2 with TRBJ1-2, with D unclear. The V end was cut by 0 bases, the J end by 7 bases, with 9 bases between. In germline, CDR1 is SNHLY, CDR2 FYNNEI. This CDR3 spans 13 amino acids. For the CDR3, the DNA is TGTGCCAGCAGTGAAGCGCTTAAGTCTGGCTACACCTTC. Protein product: CASSEALKSGYTF.

This clone ranks as hyperexpanded. The chain links TRBV6-1 to TRBJ1-1; tentatively, D is TRBD1 (5 bases). The CDR3 has 11 amino acids. In germline, CDR1 is MNHNS, CDR2 SASEGT. Trimming removed 10 bases at V and 7 bases at J, with 13 bases between. CDR3 residues: CATRVGGEAFF. The CDR3 DNA reads TGTGCCACCCGGGTGGGGGGTGAAGCTTTCTTT.

This clone was seen a handful of times. The chain recombines TRBV2 with TRBJ2-7, with D tentatively TRBD2 (6 bases). CDR3 length: 14 residues. Germline V gives CDR1 SNHLY, CDR2 FYNNEI. Between the trimmed V and J ends, which lost 7 bases and 3 bases, there was a span of 16 bases. The DNA of the CDR3 is TGTGCCAGCAAACCCAGCGGGCCCAACTACGAGCAGTACTTC. The encoded protein is CASKPSGPNYEQYF.

This clone showed up just a few times. The genes are TRBV11-2 and TRBJ2-7, with D hard to call. CDR3 length: 13 residues. Germline CDR1 is SGHAT and CDR2 is FQNNGV. V lost 0 bases, J lost 1 base, and 4 bases lay in between. In nucleotides, the CDR3 is TGTGCCAGCAGCTTAGAGGCATCCTACGAGCAGTACTTC. Translated: CASSLEASYEQYF.

This clone was detected only a few times. The chain combines TRBV29-1 with TRBJ1-2; D gene unclear. Looked up from germline, CDR1 is SQVTM and CDR2 is ANQGSEA. The CDR3 is made up of 12 amino acids. Trimming removed 4 bases from V and 4 bases from J, with 10 bases in between. CDR3 coding DNA: TGCAGCGTTGGGGGAAAAGTCTATGGCTACACCTTC. Translating gives CSVGGKVYGYTF.

This clone was picked up a small number of times. The gene calls are TRBV6-1 and TRBJ2-2, with D unresolved. Germline assignment: CDR1 MNHNS and CDR2 SASEGT. CDR3 length: 14 amino acids. Trimming took 3 bases from V and 1 from J, leaving 6 bases between them. CDR3 coding DNA: TGTGCCAGCAGTGATTGGGGGAACACCGGGGAGCTGTTTTTT. It codes for CASSDWGNTGELFF.

This clone was picked up a small number of times. The chain carries TRBV20-1 and TRBJ2-7; a possible D gene is TRBD1 (5 bases). Trimming took off 4 bases at V and 2 bases at J, with 18 bases between the two ends. Per the germline V gene, CDR1 is DFQATT and CDR2 is SNEGSKA (reference sequence). The CDR3 sequence is 15 residues long. CDR3 residues: CSAMGAGTGPYEQYF. The CDR3 DNA sequence: TGCAGTGCTATGGGTGCCGGTACAGGCCCCTACGAGCAGTACTTC.